This T cell receptor beta chain derives from a study of shared clonotypes between healthy human individuals. Across several immunoSEQ plates, the genomic DNA of each subset was split evenly. In replicate PCRs of unsorted PBMC, 250 to 350 ng DNA, about 30,000 T cell genomes, was used. Sequenced by immunoSEQ multiplex PCR; TCRdb stores in-frame clones only, minus some. The profile shows 470,000 or so clones, over 70% of them singletons. With 6 bases removed from V and 4 bases from J, the gap between germline ends came to 17 bases. This CDR3 is built from 15 residues. Germline V CDR1 and CDR2: SEHNR, FQNEAQ (reference sequence). Unsorted material relied on tens of millions of PBMCs as the source of genomic DNA.

The clonotype comes from a woman aged 40 to 50 in good health. Some clones in this sample may be carry-over from other donors' samples. Sequencing was done on a sample of PBMCs. This chain connects TRBV7-9 to TRBJ2-3; tentative D call: TRBD2 (6 bases). The CDR3 DNA reads as TGTGCCAGCAGTCCCGGTACTAGCTATGCAGATACGCAGTATTTT. Protein product: CASSPGTSYADTQYF.